These T cell receptor beta chains were read from a single sample in a study of shared clonotypes between healthy human individuals. Assay used: immunoSEQ multiplex PCR; TCRdb lists only in-frame clones, some missing. The repertoire includes roughly 1,800,000 clones, around 96% of them detected once, and around 1% sits in the top ten. The sequencing input was naive CD8+ T cells sorted from blood. All receptors come from a man younger than 30 in good health. Each CDR3 is given with its conserved first and last residue. The D gene is left open where the match is weak. Size is stated for part of the rows, as once, few or many counts, or as a class when the clone is expanded.

J: TRBJ1-5; size: once; V: TRBV6-1; D: NA; DNA: TGTGCCAGCAGTGAATTGGTGTCAGGGCAAGGACAGCCCCAGCATTTT; CDR3: CASSELVSGQGQPQHF
J: TRBJ2-7; size: NA; V: TRBV4-1; D: NA; DNA: TGCGCCAGCAGCCAAGTCTCAGGGGCCTACGAGCAGTACTTC; CDR3: CASSQVSGAYEQYF
J: TRBJ2-3; size: NA; V: TRBV28; D: NA; DNA: TGTGCCAGCAGTCCCTCCCCTTTGGGAGATGCGCAGTATTTT; CDR3: CASSPSPLGDAQYF
J: TRBJ2-2; size: NA; V: TRBV4-1; D: TRBD2; DNA: TGCGCCAGCAGCCAAGATTCCTCTAGCGGGGGCGTCACCGGGGAGCTGTTTTTT; CDR3: CASSQDSSSGGVTGELFF
J: TRBJ1-5; size: NA; V: TRBV5-4; D: NA; DNA: TGTGCCAGCAGCTTGCCCAGGGATAGCAATCAGCCCCAGCATTTT; CDR3: CASSLPRDSNQPQHF
J: TRBJ1-1; size: NA; V: TRBV7-9; D: TRBD1; DNA: TGTGCCAGCAGCTTAATCGGACAGGGGTACTCTGAAGCTTTCTTT; CDR3: CASSLIGQGYSEAFF
J: TRBJ1-1; size: NA; V: TRBV19; D: TRBD1; DNA: TGTGCCAGTAGTTTTTCGACAGGGGGTCCCACTGAAGCTTTCTTT; CDR3: CASSFSTGGPTEAFF
J: TRBJ2-7; size: once; V: TRBV20-1; D: TRBD2; DNA: TGCCCGGGGGGGGAGCAGTACTTC; CDR3: CPGGEQYF
J: TRBJ2-5; size: NA; V: TRBV9; D: NA; DNA: TGTGCCAGCAGCGTAGAGGGGAGCGAAGAGACCCAGTACTTC; CDR3: CASSVEGSEETQYF
J: TRBJ1-2; size: once; V: TRBV13; D: TRBD1; DNA: TGTGCCAGCAGCTCCCTGACAGGGAACTATGGCTACACCTTC; CDR3: CASSSLTGNYGYTF
J: TRBJ2-1; size: NA; V: TRBV7-9; D: TRBD2; DNA: TGTGCCAGCAGCACTCAGACTAGCGGCGGTGAGCAGTTCTTC; CDR3: CASSTQTSGGEQFF
J: TRBJ2-3; size: NA; V: TRBV30; D: TRBD2; DNA: TGTGCCTGGAGTGGTCCTAGCGGGATGGGCACAGATACGCAGTATTTT; CDR3: CAWSGPSGMGTDTQYF
J: TRBJ2-5; size: NA; V: TRBV9; D: NA; DNA: TGTGCCAGCAGCGTAGGGCCATTGGGGGGCGAAGAGACCCAGTACTTC; CDR3: CASSVGPLGGEETQYF
J: TRBJ2-1; size: NA; V: TRBV7-9; D: TRBD2; DNA: TGTGCCAGCAGCCAAGAGAGCGGACTAGCAGATGAGCAGTTCTTC; CDR3: CASSQESGLADEQFF
J: TRBJ2-1; size: once; V: TRBV27; D: NA; DNA: TGTGCCACCTCCGACAGGAACAATGAGCAGTTCTTC; CDR3: CATSDRNNEQFF
J: TRBJ2-1; size: NA; V: TRBV14; D: NA; DNA: TGTGCCAGCAGCCAAGTTATGACAAACAATGAGCAGTTCTTC; CDR3: CASSQVMTNNEQFF
J: TRBJ2-7; size: NA; V: TRBV9; D: TRBD2; DNA: TGTGCCAGCAGCGTTCAGGGAGGGGAGTACGAGCAGTACTTC; CDR3: CASSVQGGEYEQYF
J: TRBJ1-2; size: NA; V: TRBV9; D: TRBD1; DNA: TGTGCCAGCAGCCCCGGGACAGGGGTTTCTAACTATGGCTACACCTTC; CDR3: CASSPGTGVSNYGYTF
J: TRBJ1-2; size: NA; V: TRBV6-5; D: NA; DNA: TGTGCCAGCCACAGTACCTATGGCTACACCTTC; CDR3: CASHSTYGYTF
J: TRBJ1-2; size: NA; V: TRBV2; D: NA; DNA: TGTGCCAGCAAGGGAGCAGGGGAGGGTCCCTATGGCTACACCTTC; CDR3: CASKGAGEGPYGYTF
J: TRBJ2-7; size: NA; V: TRBV5-1; D: TRBD1; DNA: TGCGCCAGCAGCCCGGGGACAGGAACCTACGAGCAGTACTTC; CDR3: CASSPGTGTYEQYF